These 13 T cell receptor beta chains originate from one sample sequenced in a study of molecular identifiers for immune sequencing clone quantification. TCRdb ran MiXCR on the PCR reads and lists one entry per CDR3 protein. The table has hundreds of thousands of distinct CDR3 sequences, 25% seen once. Sequencing was performed on naive CD8+ T cells from blood, with Jurkat cell RNA spiked in. Described subset: FACS-sorted CD8+CD4-CCR7+CD45RA+ naive T cells. The receptors stem from a human donor in good health. Some libraries in this study had Jurkat cell RNA spiked in.

This clonotype was seen repeatedly, ten times or more. The J gene is TRBJ2-5, the V gene TRBV5-1; TRBD2 matches 10 bases. V shed 2 bases and J 3 bases; nucleotides not matched to a gene: 4. The CDR3 is 15 amino acids. CDR1 is SGHRS and CDR2 is YFSETQ in the germline V gene. The CDR3 bases are TGCGCCAGCAGCTTCCGGACTAGCGGAGAAGAGACCCAGTACTTC. Residues: CASSFRTSGEETQYF.

The gene calls are TRBV30 and TRBJ1-3, with D maybe TRBD1 (6 bases). This CDR3 spans 14 amino acids. Trimming removed 4 bases from V and 4 bases from J, with 14 bases in between. Germline V lookup: CDR1 GTSNPN, CDR2 SVGIG (reference sequence). The CDR3 reads CAWTRQVAGNTIYF. CDR3 DNA: TGTGCCTGGACTAGACAGGTCGCCGGAAACACCATATATTTT.

In its sample, this clonotype was seen many times. The chain combines TRBV4-3 with TRBJ2-3; D is ambiguous. Germline V gene data show CDR1 as LGHNA and CDR2 as YSLEER. This CDR3 spans 15 amino acids. V was trimmed by 0 bases and J by 1 base, leaving 8 bases between them. CDR3 loop: CASSQDTSRTDTQYF. CDR3 in DNA: TGCGCCAGCAGCCAAGATACCAGCCGCACAGATACGCAGTATTTT.

This sequence joins TRBV4-2 and TRBJ2-2; TRBD1 might be the D (5 bases). Trimming removed 5 bases from V and 6 bases from J, with 13 bases in between. The CDR3 sequence is 14 residues long. Looked up from germline, CDR1 is LGHNA and CDR2 is YNFKEQ. The chain's CDR3 is CASSVLTDAGELFF. In DNA, the CDR3 is TGTGCCAGCAGCGTCTTGACAGACGCCGGGGAGCTGTTTTTT.

This clonotype was seen more than once but under ten times. V usage is TRBV14 and J usage is TRBJ1-1, with D hard to call. V shed 4 bases and J shed 5 bases, with 17 bases lying between them. This CDR3 is 15 amino acids long. From germline, CDR1 is SGHDN and CDR2 FVKESK. The CDR3 region is CASSLGEVGWTEAFF. The CDR3 DNA reads TGTGCCAGCAGCCTGGGAGAGGTGGGCTGGACTGAAGCTTTCTTT. Full variable domain (missing parts from reference TRBV14 and TRBJ1-1): EAGVTQFPSHSVIEKGQTVTLRCDPISGHDNLYWYRRVMGKEIKFLLHFVKESKQDESGMPNNRFLAERTGGTYSTLKVQPAELEDSGVYFCASSLGEVGWTEAFFGQGTRLTVV.

This chain connects TRBV30 to TRBJ2-5, with TRBD1 matching over 7 bases. This CDR3 is built from 13 residues. Trimming cost V 5 bases and J 3 bases; bases outside gene matches: 6. The germline V gene encodes CDR1 GTSNPN and CDR2 SVGIG (reference sequence). CDR3 sequence: CAWQSGTEETQYF. The CDR3 DNA follows: TGTGCCTGGCAATCCGGGACAGAAGAGACCCAGTACTTC.

The table lists this clonotype with a count of one. Germline and junction disagree at one end, which may indicate a read error. The V call is TRBV28, the J call TRBJ2-7; 7 bases agree with TRBD1. CDR3 length: 14 amino acids. The germline gives CDR1 MDHEN, CDR2 SYDVKM. The CDR3 nucleotides read TGTGCCAGCGGTTTGTACGACAGGGCCCCCGAGCAGTACTTC. Translated, it gives CASGLYDRAPEQYF. Variable domain in full (rest from reference TRBV28 and TRBJ2-7): DVKVTQSSRYLVKRTGEKVFLECVQDMDHENMFWYRQDPGLGLRLIYFSYDVKMKEKGDIPEGYSVSREKKERFSLILESASTNQTSMYLCASGLYDRAPEQYFGPGTRLTVT.

This clonotype was counted between two and nine times. The chain is built from TRBV11-2 and TRBJ2-2; D remains ambiguous. V was shortened by 5 bases and J by 1 base, with 17 bases between the two germline ends. CDR3 size: 17 residues. Looked up from germline, CDR1 is SGHAT and CDR2 is FQNNGV. CDR3 in amino acids: CASSPHRGRLNTGELFF. The CDR3 bases are TGTGCCAGCAGCCCCCACAGAGGTCGGTTGAACACCGGGGAGCTGTTTTTT.

Details on this clonotype: A read error may explain this, as a much larger clone is one base away. The chain is built from TRBV28 and TRBJ2-3; D uncertain. Germline V CDR1 and CDR2: MDHEN, SYDVKM. The CDR3 consists of 14 residues. This CDR3 is CARSVRRHTDTQYF. The CDR3 DNA reads as TGTGCCCGCAGTGTGAGGCGACACACAGATACGCAGTATTTT. The whole variable domain, filled in from reference TRBV28 and TRBJ2-3, reads DVKVTQSSRYLVKRTGEKVFLECVQDMDHENMFWYRQDPGLGLRLIYFSYDVKMKEKGDIPEGYSVSREKKERFSLILESASTNQTSMYLCARSVRRHTDTQYFGPGTRLTVL.

This clonotype was recorded at least ten times. The chain couples TRBV7-6 to TRBJ2-3; D not resolved. The CDR3 consists of 14 residues. Looked up from germline, CDR1 is SGHVS and CDR2 is FNYEAQ. V lost 5 bases and J lost 0, with 9 bases in between. CDR3 in amino acids: CASSGVDSTDTQYF. DNA for the CDR3: TGTGCCAGCAGCGGGGTGGATAGCACAGATACGCAGTATTTT.

This clonotype has ten or more counts. The genes are TRBV4-3 and TRBJ2-7; D is perhaps TRBD1 (5 bases). V lost 3 bases and J lost 3, with 9 bases in between. Germline CDR1 reads LGHNA; CDR2 reads YSLEER. The CDR3 covers 13 residues. The CDR3 is CASSQDNGYEQYF. Here the CDR3 DNA reads TGCGCCAGCAGCCAGGACAATGGCTACGAGCAGTACTTC.

With respect to this clonotype: The germline gene is not matched at one end of the junction; a read error may be the cause. The chain employs TRBV10-3 and TRBJ2-3; 9 bases agree with TRBD2. This CDR3 contains 14 residues. Germline V gene lookup returns CDR1 ENHRY and CDR2 SYGVKD. As DNA, the CDR3 is TGTGCCATCTGTGAGTTAGCGGGAGTAGATACGCAGTATTTT. Amino acids: CAICELAGVDTQYF.

This chain uses TRBV24-1 with TRBJ2-1; D unclear. The V gene's germline CDR1 is KGHDR and CDR2 SFDVKD. The CDR3 length is 20 residues. V dropped 7 bases and J dropped 0 bases, with 27 bases sitting between them. The CDR3 protein is CATSAPPGPGHPYSYNEQFF. The CDR3 coding sequence is TGTGCCACCAGCGCTCCCCCGGGTCCCGGGCACCCGTACTCCTACAATGAGCAGTTCTTC.